This entry concerns a single T cell receptor (beta chain). Its specificity is not known. CDR1 and CDR2 (germline): SGDLS, YYNGEE. V dropped 6 bases and J dropped 2; count of bases not matched to a gene: 8. CDR3 length: 15 residues. Likely unrecorded immune exposures existed in these nominally healthy donors. The data were obtained in a study of cytomegalovirus exposure and HLA in healthy donors. General study findings and limits: Among TCR beta chains, those listed as cytomegalovirus-associated numbered about 160.

Primers included in the PCR were 60 Vbeta and 13 Jbeta primers. Method: immunoSEQ multiplex PCR; TCRdb's copy keeps in-frame clones and lacks some. The repertoire holds about 150,000 clones, with approximately 70% as singletons. The sample consisted of PBMCs. V and J are TRBV9 and TRBJ1-2; 9 bases match TRBD1. The sequence was obtained from a human donor in good health. CDR3: CASNLEGQGNYGYTF. CDR3 DNA: TGTGCCAGCAACCTGGAGGGACAGGGAAACTATGGCTACACCTTC. The full variable domain, in which reference TRBV9 and TRBJ1-2 provide the parts outside the CDR3, is DSGVTQTPKHLITATGQRVTLRCSPRSGDLSVYWYQQSLDQGLQFLIQYYNGEERAKGNILERFSAQQFPDLHSELNLSSLELGDSALYFCASNLEGQGNYGYTFGSGTRLTVV.